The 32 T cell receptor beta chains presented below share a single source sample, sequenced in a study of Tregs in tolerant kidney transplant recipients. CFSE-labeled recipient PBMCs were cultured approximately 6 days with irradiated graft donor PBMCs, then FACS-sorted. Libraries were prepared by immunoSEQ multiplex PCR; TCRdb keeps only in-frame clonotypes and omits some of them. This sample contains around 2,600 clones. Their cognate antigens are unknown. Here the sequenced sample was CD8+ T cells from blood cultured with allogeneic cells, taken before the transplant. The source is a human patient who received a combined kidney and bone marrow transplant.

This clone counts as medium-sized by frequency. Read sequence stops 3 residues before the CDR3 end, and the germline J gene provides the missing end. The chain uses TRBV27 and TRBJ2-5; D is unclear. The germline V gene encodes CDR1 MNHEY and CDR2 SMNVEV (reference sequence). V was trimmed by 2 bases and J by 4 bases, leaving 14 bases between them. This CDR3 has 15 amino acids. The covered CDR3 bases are TGTGCCAGCAGTTTAGATTCATCCACTGGAGAGACC. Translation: CASSLDSSTGET. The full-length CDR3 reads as CASSLDSSTGETQYF.

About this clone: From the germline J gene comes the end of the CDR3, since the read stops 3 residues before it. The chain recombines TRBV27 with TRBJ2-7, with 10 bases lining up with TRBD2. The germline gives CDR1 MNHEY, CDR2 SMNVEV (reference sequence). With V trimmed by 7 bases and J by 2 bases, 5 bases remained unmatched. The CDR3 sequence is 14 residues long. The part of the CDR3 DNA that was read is TGTGCCAGCACGAGGACTAGCGGTCCCTACGAG. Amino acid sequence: CASTRTSGPYE. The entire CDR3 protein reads CASTRTSGPYEQYF.

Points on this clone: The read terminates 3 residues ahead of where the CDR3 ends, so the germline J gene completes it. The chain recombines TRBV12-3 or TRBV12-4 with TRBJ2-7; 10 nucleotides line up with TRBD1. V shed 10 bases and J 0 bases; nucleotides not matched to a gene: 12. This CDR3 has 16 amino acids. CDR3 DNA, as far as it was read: TGTGCCAACGGTAGGGGACAGGGGCTCCCCTCCTACGAG. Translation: CANGRGQGLPSYE. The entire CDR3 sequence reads CANGRGQGLPSYEQYF.

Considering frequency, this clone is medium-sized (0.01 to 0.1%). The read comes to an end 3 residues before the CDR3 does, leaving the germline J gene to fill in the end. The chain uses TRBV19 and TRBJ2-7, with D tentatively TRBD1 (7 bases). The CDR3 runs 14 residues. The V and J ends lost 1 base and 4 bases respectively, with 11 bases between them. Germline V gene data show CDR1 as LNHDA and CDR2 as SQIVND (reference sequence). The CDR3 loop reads CASSIGTGLYEQYF. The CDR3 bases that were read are TGTGCCAGTAGTATAGGGACAGGACTATACGAG.

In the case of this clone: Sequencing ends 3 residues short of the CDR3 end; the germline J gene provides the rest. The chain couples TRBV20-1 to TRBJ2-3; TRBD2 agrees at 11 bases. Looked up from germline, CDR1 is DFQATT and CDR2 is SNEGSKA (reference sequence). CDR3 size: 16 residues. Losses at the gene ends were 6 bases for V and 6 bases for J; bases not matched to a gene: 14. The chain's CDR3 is CSAEQGASGGLDTQYF. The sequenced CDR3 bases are TGCAGTGCAGAACAAGGGGCTAGCGGGGGGTTGGATACG.

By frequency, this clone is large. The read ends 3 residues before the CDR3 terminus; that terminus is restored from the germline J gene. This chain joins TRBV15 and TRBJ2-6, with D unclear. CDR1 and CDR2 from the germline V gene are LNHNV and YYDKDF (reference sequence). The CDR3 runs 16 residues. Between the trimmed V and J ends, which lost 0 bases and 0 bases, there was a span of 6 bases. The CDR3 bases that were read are TGTGCCACCAGCAGAGATCAGTCCTCTGGGGCCAACGTC. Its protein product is CATSRDQSSGANV. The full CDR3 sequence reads CATSRDQSSGANVLTF.

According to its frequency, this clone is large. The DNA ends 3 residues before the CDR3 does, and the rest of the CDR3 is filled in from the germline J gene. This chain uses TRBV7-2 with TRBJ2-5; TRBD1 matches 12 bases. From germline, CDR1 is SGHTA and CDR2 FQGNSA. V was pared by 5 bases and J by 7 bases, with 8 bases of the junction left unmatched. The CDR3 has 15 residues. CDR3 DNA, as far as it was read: TGTGCCAGCAGCCCAGGGACAGGGGGCTCCGCGACC. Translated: CASSPGTGGSAT. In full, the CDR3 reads CASSPGTGGSATQYF.

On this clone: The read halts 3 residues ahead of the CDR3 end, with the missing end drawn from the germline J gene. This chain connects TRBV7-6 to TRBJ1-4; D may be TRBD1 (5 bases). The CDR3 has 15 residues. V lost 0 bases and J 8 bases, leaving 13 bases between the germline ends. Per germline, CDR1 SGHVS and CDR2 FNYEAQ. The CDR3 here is CASSLAGQGGEKLFF. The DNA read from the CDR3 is TGTGCCAGCAGCTTAGCGGGGCAGGGAGGAGAAAAA.

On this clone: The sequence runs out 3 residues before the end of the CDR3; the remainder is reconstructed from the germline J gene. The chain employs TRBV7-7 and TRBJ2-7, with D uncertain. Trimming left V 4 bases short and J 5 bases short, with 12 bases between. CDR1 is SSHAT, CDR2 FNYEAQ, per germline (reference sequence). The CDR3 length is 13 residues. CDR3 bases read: TGTGCCAGCAGCTCAAGCGTTGCGGACGAG. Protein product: CASSSSVADE. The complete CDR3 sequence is CASSSSVADEQYF.

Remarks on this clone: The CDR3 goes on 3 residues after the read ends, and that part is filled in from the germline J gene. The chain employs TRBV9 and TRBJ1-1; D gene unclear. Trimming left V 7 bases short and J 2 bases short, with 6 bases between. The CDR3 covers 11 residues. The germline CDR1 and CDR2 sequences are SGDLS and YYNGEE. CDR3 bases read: TGTGCCAGCGGGCGAAACACTGAA. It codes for CASGRNTE. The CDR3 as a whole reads CASGRNTEAFF.

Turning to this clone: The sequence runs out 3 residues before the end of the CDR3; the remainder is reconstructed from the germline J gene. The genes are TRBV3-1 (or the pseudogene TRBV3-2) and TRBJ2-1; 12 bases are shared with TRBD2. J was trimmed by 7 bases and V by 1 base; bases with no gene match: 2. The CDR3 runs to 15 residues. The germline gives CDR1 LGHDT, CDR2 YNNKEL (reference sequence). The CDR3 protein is CASSQGTSGTNEQFF. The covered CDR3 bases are TGTGCCAGCAGCCAAGGGACTAGCGGGACGAATGAG.

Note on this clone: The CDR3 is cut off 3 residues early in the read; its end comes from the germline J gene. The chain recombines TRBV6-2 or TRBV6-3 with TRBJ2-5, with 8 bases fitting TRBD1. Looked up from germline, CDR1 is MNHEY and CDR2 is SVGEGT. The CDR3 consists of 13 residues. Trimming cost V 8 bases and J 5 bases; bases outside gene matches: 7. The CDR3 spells CASDWTGLETQYF. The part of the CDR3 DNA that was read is TGTGCCAGCGATTGGACAGGGCTGGAGACC.

The CDR3 spells CASSPFHRGETNENIQYF. Incomplete CDR3 DNA: TGCGCCAGCAGCCCATTCCACAGGGGGGAGACCAACGAAAACATT. The V gene is TRBV4-1, the J gene TRBJ2-4; TRBD1 aligns across 8 bases. Read data end 3 residues before the CDR3 end; the end is taken from the germline J gene. The V segment lost 4 bases and the J segment 5 bases; nucleotides outside the gene matches: 16. Germline V gene sequence: CDR1 MGHRA, CDR2 YSYEKL. CDR3 length: 18 amino acids.

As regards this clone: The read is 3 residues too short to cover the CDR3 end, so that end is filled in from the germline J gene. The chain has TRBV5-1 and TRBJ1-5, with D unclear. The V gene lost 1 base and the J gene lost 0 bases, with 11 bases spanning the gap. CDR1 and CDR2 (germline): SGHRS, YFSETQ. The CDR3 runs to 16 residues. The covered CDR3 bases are TGCGCCAGCAGCTTGATAGAAAGAATTAGCAATCAGCCC. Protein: CASSLIERISNQP. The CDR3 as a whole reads CASSLIERISNQPQHF.

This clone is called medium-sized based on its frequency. The DNA read from the CDR3 is TGTGCCAGCAGTGAAGCCAGGGGGCCGCCAAGTTGGCCC. Its protein product is CASSEARGPPSWP. The CDR3, in full, reads CASSEARGPPSWPQHF. The rearrangement uses TRBV2 and TRBJ1-5; the match to TRBD1 covers 8 bases. The CDR3 end is not reached by the read, which stops 3 residues before it; the germline J gene fills it in. V lost 0 bases to trimming and J lost 9 bases; unmatched junction nucleotides: 10. CDR1 is SNHLY, CDR2 FYNNEI, per germline. The CDR3 contains 16 residues.

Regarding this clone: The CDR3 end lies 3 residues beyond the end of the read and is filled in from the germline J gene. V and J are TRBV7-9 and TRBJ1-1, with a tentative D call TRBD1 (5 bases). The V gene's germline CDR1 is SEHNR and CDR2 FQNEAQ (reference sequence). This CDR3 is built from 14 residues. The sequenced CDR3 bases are TGTGCCAGCAGCTTGACTAGCGGACAAGAGACC. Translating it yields CASSLTSGQET. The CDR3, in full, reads CASSLTSGQETAFF.

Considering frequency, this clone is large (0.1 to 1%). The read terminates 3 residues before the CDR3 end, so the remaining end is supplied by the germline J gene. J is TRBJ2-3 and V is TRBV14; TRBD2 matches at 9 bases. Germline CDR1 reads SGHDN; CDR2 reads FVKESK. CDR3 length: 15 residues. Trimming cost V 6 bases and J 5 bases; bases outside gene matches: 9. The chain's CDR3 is CASRPRGGAGDTQYF. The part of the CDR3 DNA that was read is TGTGCCAGCAGGCCCCGCGGGGGGGCCGGAGATACG.

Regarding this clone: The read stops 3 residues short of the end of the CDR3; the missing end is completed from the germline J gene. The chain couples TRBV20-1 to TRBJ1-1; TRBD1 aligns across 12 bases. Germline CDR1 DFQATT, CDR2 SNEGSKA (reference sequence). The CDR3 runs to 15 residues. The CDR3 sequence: CSAKATRDRGPEAFF. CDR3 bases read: TGCAGTGCTAAAGCCACCCGGGACAGGGGGCCAGAA.

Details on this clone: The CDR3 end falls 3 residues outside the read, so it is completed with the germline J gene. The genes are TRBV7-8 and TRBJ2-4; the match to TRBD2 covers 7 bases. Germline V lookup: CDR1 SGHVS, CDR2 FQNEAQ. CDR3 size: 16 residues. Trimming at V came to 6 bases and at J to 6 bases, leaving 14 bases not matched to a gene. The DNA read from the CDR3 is TGTGCCAGCAGTCAAAGGGGCCGGGACTACCTAAACATT. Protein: CASSQRGRDYLNI. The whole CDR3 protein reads CASSQRGRDYLNIQYF.

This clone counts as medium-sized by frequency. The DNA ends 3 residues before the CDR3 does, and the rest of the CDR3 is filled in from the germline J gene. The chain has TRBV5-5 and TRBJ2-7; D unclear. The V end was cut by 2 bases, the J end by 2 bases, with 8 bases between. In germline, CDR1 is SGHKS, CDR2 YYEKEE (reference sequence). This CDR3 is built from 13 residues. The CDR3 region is CASSFGGTYEQYF. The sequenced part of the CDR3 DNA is TGTGCCAGCAGCTTCGGCGGAACCTACGAG.

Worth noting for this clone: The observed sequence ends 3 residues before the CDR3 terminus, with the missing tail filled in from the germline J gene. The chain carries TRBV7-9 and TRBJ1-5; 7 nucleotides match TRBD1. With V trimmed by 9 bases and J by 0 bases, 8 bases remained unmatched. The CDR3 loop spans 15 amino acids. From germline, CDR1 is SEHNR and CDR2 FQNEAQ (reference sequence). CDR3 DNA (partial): TGTGCCAGGTATTTGACAGGGCCTAGCAATCAGCCC. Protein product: CARYLTGPSNQP. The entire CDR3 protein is CARYLTGPSNQPQHF.

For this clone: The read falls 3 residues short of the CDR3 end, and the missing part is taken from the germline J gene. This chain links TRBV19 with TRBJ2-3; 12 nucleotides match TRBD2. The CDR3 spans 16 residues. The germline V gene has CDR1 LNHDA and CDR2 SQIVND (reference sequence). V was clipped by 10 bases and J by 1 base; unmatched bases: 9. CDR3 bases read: TGTGCCACCGACGGACGACTAGCGGGGGGCACAGATACG. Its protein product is CATDGRLAGGTDT. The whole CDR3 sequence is CATDGRLAGGTDTQYF.

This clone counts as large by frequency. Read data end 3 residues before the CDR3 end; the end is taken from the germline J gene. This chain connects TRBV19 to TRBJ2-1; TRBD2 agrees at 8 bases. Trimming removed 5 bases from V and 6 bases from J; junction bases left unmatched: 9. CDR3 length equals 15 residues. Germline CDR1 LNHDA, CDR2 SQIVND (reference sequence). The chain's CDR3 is CASSAGTRGFNEQFF. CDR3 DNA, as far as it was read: TGTGCCAGTAGTGCCGGGACTAGGGGATTCAATGAG.

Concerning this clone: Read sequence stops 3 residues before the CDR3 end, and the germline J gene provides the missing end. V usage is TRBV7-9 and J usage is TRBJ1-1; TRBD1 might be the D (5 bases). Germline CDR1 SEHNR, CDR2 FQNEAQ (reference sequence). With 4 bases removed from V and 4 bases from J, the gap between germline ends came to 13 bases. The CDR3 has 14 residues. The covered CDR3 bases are TGTGCCAGCAGCTCTACCCGGGACTCCACTGAA. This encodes CASSSTRDSTE. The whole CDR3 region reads CASSSTRDSTEAFF.

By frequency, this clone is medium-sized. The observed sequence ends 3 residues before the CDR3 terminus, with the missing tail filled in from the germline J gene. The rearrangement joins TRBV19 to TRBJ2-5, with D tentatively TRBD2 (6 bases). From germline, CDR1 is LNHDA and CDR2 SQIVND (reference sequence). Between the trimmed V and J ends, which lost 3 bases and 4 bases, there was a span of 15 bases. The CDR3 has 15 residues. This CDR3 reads CASSMGGGRAETQYF. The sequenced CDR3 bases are TGTGCCAGTAGTATGGGGGGTGGGAGAGCAGAGACC.

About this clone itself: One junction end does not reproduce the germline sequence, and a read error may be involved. CDR3 sequence: CASSQAKDSYEQYF. The CDR3 DNA, read in part, is TGCGCCAGCAGCCAAGCTAAGGACAGCTACGAG. This chain connects TRBV4-2 to TRBJ2-7, with D perhaps TRBD1 (6 bases). Coverage ceases 3 residues before the CDR3 finishes, and the germline J gene fills in the end. Per germline, CDR1 LGHNA and CDR2 YNFKEQ. This CDR3 has 14 residues.

The CDR3 loop reads CASSRDYLGETQYF. CDR3 bases read: TGTGCCAGCAGCAGGGACTACCTCGGGGAGACC. The chain has TRBV7-9 and TRBJ2-5; 7 nucleotides align to TRBD2. Read coverage stops 3 residues before the CDR3 terminus; the germline J gene supplies the remainder. CDR1 SEHNR and CDR2 FQNEAQ come from the germline V gene (reference sequence). The CDR3 consists of 14 residues. Losses at the gene ends were 5 bases for V and 5 bases for J; bases not matched to a gene: 8.

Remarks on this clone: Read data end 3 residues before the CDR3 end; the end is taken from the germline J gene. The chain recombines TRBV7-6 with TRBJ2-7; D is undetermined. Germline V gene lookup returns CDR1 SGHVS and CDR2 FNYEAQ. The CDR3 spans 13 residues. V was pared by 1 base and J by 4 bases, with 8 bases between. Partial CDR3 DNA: TGTGCCAGCAGCTTAGGATCGGGTTACGAG. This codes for CASSLGSGYE. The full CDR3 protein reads CASSLGSGYEQYF.

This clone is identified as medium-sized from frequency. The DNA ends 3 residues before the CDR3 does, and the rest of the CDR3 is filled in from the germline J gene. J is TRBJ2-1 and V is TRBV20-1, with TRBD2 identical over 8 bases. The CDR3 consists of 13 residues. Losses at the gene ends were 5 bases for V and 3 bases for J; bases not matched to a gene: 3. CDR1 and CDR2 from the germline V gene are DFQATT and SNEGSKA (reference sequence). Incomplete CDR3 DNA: TGCAGTGCTCGACTAGCGAACTACAATGAG. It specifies CSARLANYNE. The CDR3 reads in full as CSARLANYNEQFF.

The CDR3 protein is CAPRGRLNTEAFF. The part of the CDR3 DNA that was read is TGCGCCCCCAGGGGGAGACTGAACACTGAA. V is TRBV10-1 and J is TRBJ1-1; 7 positions match TRBD1. The CDR3 end falls 3 residues outside the read, so it is completed with the germline J gene. Germline V CDR1 and CDR2: WNHNN, SYGVQD (reference sequence). This CDR3 is 13 amino acids long. V lost 11 bases and J lost 0; bases outside the gene matches: 6.

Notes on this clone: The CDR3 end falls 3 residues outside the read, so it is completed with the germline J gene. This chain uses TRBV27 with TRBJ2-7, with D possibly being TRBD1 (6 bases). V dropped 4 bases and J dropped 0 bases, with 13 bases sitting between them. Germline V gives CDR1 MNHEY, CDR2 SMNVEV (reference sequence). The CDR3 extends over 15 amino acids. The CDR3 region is CASSWNPRGSYEQYF. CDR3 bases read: TGTGCCAGCAGTTGGAATCCCAGGGGCTCCTACGAG.

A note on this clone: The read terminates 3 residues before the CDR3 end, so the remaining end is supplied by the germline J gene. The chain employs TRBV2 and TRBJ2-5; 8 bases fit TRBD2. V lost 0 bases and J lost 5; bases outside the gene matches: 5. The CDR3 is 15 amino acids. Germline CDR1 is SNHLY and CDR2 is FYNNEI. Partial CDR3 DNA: TGTGCCAGCAGTGAAGCCCGGACTAGCCTGGAGACC. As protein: CASSEARTSLET. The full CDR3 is CASSEARTSLETQYF.